This T cell receptor beta chain was identified during a study of cytomegalovirus exposure and HLA in healthy donors. Study observations and caveats: Reports described diagnosis of cytomegalovirus status by the classifier as highly specific and sensitive. Fewer N-insertions than the approximately 610-donor mean were reportedly shown by an Asian-associated ancestry cluster in a later analysis. In a later analysis, HLA-C alleles had the fewest associated TCRs, DRB1 alleles the most.

V gave up 6 bases and J gave up 6 bases, with 23 bases separating them. This CDR3 is 16 amino acids long. Germline V gene lookup returns CDR1 SGDLS and CDR2 YYNGEE. Details on this clone: The antigen remains undetermined.

The PCR contained 60 Vbeta and 13 Jbeta primers. Data came from immunoSEQ multiplex PCR; TCRdb stores just in-frame clones and leaves some out. The profile shows some 110,000 clones, about 81% of them singletons. The sequencing sample was made of PBMCs. The chain employs TRBV9 and TRBJ2-3; possibly TRBD2 for D (7 bases). The receptor was derived from a woman in her twenties or thirties in good health and CMV-seronegative. The CDR3 DNA sequence: TGTGCCAGCAACCGGGGGGCGGGATCGCCGTCGGATACGCAGTATTTT. Its protein product is CASNRGAGSPSDTQYF. The variable domain in full, completed from reference TRBV9 and TRBJ2-3, reads DSGVTQTPKHLITATGQRVTLRCSPRSGDLSVYWYQQSLDQGLQFLIQYYNGEERAKGNILERFSAQQFPDLHSELNLSSLELGDSALYFCASNRGAGSPSDTQYFGPGTRLTVL.